This T cell receptor beta chain derives from a study of OX40 agonist ivuxolimab in advanced cancers. This table comes from immunoSEQ multiplex PCR, and its TCRdb copy is limited to in-frame clones, with some not included. The table has about 100,000 clones, around 93% seen once. The germline V gene encodes CDR1 KGHSH and CDR2 LQKENI. The CDR3 totals 17 residues. Trimming left V 0 bases short and J 0 bases short, with 12 bases between. The genes are TRBV18 and TRBJ1-3, with D tentatively TRBD1 (5 bases). The TCR originated in an adult with an advanced solid tumor such as melanoma, head and neck, liver or kidney cancer. The specimen was CD4+ or CD8+ T cells sorted from blood, collected in a trial of the OX40 agonist ivuxolimab. The CDR3 coding sequence is TGTGCCAGCTCACCACCGGCTGGACAAATCTCTGGAAACACCATATATTTT. Protein product: CASSPPAGQISGNTIYF.